Shown below are 11 T cell receptor beta chains from a single sample sequenced in a study of Tregs in tolerant kidney transplant recipients (dated by TCRdb to between 2018 and 2021). The library was prepared using the immunoSEQ multiplex PCR assay. The table comes from immuneACCESS by way of TCRdb, which keeps in-frame sequences with V and J called. Part of the clones is missing from these tables; in studies checked, under half for an unresolved V gene and the rest for unknown reasons. Here the sample has 68,000 or so clones; roughly 89% occur a single time. The ten largest clones take up roughly 4.9% of the sample. The sequenced sample consisted of CD4+ T cells from blood. These TCRs come from a human donor in good health.

The CDR3 nucleotides read TGTGCCACCAGCAGAGAGGGGCGGCTTTCGGATACGCAGTATTTT. This sequence encodes CATSREGRLSDTQYF. V and J are TRBV15 and TRBJ2-3; a possible D gene is TRBD1 (5 bases). CDR3 length: 15 amino acids. Trimming removed 0 bases from V and 6 bases from J, with 13 bases in between. CDR1 is LNHNV, CDR2 YYDKDF, per germline (reference sequence).

The chain recombines TRBV5-6 with TRBJ2-5; weak D call: TRBD1 (6 bases). The CDR3 totals 15 residues. Germline CDR1 and CDR2: SGHDT and YYEEEE. Trimming stripped 0 bases from V and 5 bases from J, with 14 bases between. Here the CDR3 reads CASSLVSNREETQYF. DNA of the CDR3: TGTGCCAGCAGCTTGGTCTCAAACAGGGAGGAGACCCAGTACTTC. Filled out from reference TRBV5-6 and TRBJ2-5, the complete variable domain reads DAGVTQSPTHLIKTRGQQVTLRCSPKSGHDTVSWYQQALGQGPQFIFQYYEEEERQRGNFPDRFSGHQFPNYSSELNVNALLLGDSALYLCASSLVSNREETQYFGPGTRLLVL.

The CDR3 nucleotides are TGTGCCAGCAGCAAGACAGGGGTAATGGACACCGGGGAGCTGTTTTTT. Protein: CASSKTGVMDTGELFF. The chain joins TRBV5-4 to TRBJ2-2; 8 bases agree with TRBD1. This CDR3 has 16 residues. V was pared by 4 bases and J by 3 bases, with 8 bases of the junction left unmatched. CDR1 and CDR2 (germline): SGHNT, YYREEE (reference sequence). Variable domain in full (rest from reference TRBV5-4 and TRBJ2-2): ETGVTQSPTHLIKTRGQQVTLRCSSQSGHNTVSWYQQALGQGPQFIFQYYREEENGRGNFPPRFSGLQFPNYSSELNVNALELDDSALYLCASSKTGVMDTGELFFGEGSRLTVL.

The chain joins TRBV7-3 to TRBJ2-1; D not resolved. CDR1 and CDR2 (germline): SGHTA, FQGTGA. This CDR3 spans 13 amino acids. Between the trimmed V and J ends, which lost 5 bases and 7 bases, there was a span of 12 bases. The CDR3 DNA reads as TGTGCCAGCAGCACCTATGCCTCTAATGAGCAGTTCTTC. Translating it yields CASSTYASNEQFF.

This chain joins TRBV5-1 and TRBJ1-1; 9 positions match TRBD1. Germline V gene data show CDR1 as SGHRS and CDR2 as YFSETQ. The CDR3 sequence is 14 residues long. J lost 4 bases, V lost 3 bases, and 4 bases had no gene match. DNA for the CDR3: TGCGCCAGCAGCTCACAGGGGGCGACCACTGAAGCTTTCTTT. Translating gives CASSSQGATTEAFF.

The chain combines TRBV27 with TRBJ2-3; TRBD2 matches 8 bases. CDR3 length: 16 amino acids. Trimming removed 5 bases from V and 0 bases from J; junction bases left unmatched: 7. Germline V CDR1 and CDR2: MNHEY, SMNVEV (reference sequence). CDR3 amino acids: CASSPRGGSSTDTQYF. CDR3 nucleotide sequence: TGTGCCAGCAGTCCCCGGGGGGGCTCTAGCACAGATACGCAGTATTTT.

The chain has TRBV19 and TRBJ1-5; D call uncertain. CDR1 is LNHDA and CDR2 is SQIVND in the germline V gene (reference sequence). The CDR3 extends over 13 amino acids. V lost 0 bases and J 7 bases, leaving 7 bases between the germline ends. CDR3 coding DNA: TGTGCCAGTAGTATAGAATTTAACCAGCCCCAGCATTTT. Translating it yields CASSIEFNQPQHF.

The chain uses TRBV4-3 and TRBJ2-3; possibly TRBD2 for D (7 bases). V was cut by 0 bases and J by 0 bases, with 16 bases left in between. CDR3 length: 18 residues. Germline CDR1 and CDR2: LGHNA and YSLEER. CDR3 sequence (DNA): TGCGCCAGCAGCCAAGATAGGGGGGGACTCCCGAGCACAGATACGCAGTATTTT. Translation gives CASSQDRGGLPSTDTQYF.

This clone has only a few counts. V gene TRBV19 combines with J gene TRBJ1-5, with D perhaps matching TRBD1 (5 bases). Trimming left V 7 bases short and J 5 bases short, with 18 bases between. Germline loops: CDR1 LNHDA, CDR2 SQIVND (reference sequence). The CDR3 is 15 residues long. CDR3 residues: CASTSWAGRDQPQHF. The CDR3, as DNA: TGTGCCAGTACCTCTTGGGCAGGGAGGGATCAGCCCCAGCATTTT.

The chain recombines TRBV18 with TRBJ2-7; D is possibly TRBD1 or TRBD2 (6 bases each). Trimming left V 3 bases short and J 6 bases short, with 18 bases between. Looked up from germline, CDR1 is KGHSH and CDR2 is LQKENI. CDR3 length: 15 residues. CDR3 in DNA: TGTGCCAGCTCACCGGGGAGGACAGAGCCAGCCGAGCAGTACTTC. Protein sequence: CASSPGRTEPAEQYF. Filled out from reference TRBV18 and TRBJ2-7, the complete variable domain reads NAGVMQNPRHLVRRRGQEARLRCSPMKGHSHVYWYRQLPEEGLKFMVYLQKENIIDESGMPKERFSAEFPKEGPSILRIQQVVRGDSAAYFCASSPGRTEPAEQYFGPGTRLTVT.

The chain employs TRBV29-1 and TRBJ2-4; either TRBD1 or TRBD2 may fit D (6 bases each). Germline V gene data show CDR1 as SQVTM and CDR2 as ANQGSEA. The CDR3 totals 11 residues. Trimming shortened V by 7 bases and J by 6 bases, and 10 bases separated the two germline ends. The CDR3 is CSGRGGNIQYF. In DNA form, the CDR3 reads TGCAGCGGCAGGGGAGGAAACATTCAGTACTTC.